The clone carrying this TCR beta chain was recorded only once. Antigen specificity is unknown. V gave up 2 bases and J gave up 2 bases; unmatched junction bases: 5. Germline V gene lookup returns CDR1 MNHEY and CDR2 SMNVEV (reference sequence). There are 16 residues in the CDR3. This entry is derived from a study of STAT5B mutations in CD4+ large granular lymphocyte leukemia. Across the study: Among healthy donors, a particular HLA allele went with more CDR3 'QG' motifs. General study results and limits: No patients shared main leukemic clonotypes, though 25% to 30% appeared at low frequency elsewhere.

Generated by immunoSEQ multiplex PCR, the TCRdb table keeps only in-frame clones and is missing some. The repertoire has roughly 30,000 clones, roughly 87% of them found once; the top ten carry less than 3.5%. The material sequenced was CD4+ T cells from blood buffy coats. This chain joins TRBV27 and TRBJ1-5; TRBD1 agrees at 8 bases. The receptor was derived from a human donor in good health. The CDR3 region is CASSLRTGSGNQPQHF. Written as DNA, the CDR3 is TGTGCCAGCAGTTTACGGACAGGGAGTGGCAATCAGCCCCAGCATTTT.